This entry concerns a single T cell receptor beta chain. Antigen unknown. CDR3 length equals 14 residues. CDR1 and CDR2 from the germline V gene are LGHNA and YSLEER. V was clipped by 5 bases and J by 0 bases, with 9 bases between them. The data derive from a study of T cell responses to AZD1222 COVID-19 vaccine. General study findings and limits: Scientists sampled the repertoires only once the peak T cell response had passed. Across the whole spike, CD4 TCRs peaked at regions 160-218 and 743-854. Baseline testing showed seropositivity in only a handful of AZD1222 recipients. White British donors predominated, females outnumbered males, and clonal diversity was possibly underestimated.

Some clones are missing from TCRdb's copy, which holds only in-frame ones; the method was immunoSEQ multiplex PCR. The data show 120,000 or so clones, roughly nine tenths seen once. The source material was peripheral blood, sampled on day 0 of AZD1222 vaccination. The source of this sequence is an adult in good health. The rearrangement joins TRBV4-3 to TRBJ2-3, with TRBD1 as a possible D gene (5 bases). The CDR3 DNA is TGCGCCAGCAGCGATTACAGGAGCACAGATACGCAGTATTTT. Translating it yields CASSDYRSTDTQYF.